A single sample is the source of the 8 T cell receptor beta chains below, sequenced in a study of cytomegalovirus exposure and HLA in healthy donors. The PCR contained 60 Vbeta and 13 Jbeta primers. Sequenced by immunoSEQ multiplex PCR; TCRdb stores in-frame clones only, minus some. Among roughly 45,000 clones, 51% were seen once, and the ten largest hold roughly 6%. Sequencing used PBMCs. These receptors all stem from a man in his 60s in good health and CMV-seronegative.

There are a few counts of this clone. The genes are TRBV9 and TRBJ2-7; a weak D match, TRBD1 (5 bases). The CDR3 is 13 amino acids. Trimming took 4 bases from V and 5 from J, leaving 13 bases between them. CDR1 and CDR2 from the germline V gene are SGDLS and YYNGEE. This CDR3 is CASSPYMGHEQYF. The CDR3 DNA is TGTGCCAGCAGCCCCTATATGGGGCACGAGCAGTACTTC.

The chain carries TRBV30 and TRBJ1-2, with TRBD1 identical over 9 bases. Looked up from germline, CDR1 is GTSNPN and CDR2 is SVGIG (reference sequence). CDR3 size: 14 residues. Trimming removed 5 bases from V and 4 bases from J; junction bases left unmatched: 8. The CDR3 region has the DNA TGTGCCTGGGGCAACAGGGGGCCGTCCTATGGCTACACCTTC. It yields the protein CAWGNRGPSYGYTF.

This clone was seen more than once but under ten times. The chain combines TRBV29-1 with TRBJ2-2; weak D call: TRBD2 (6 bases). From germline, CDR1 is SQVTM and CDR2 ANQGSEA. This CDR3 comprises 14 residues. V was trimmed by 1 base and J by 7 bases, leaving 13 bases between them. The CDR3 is CSVEAGASDGELFF. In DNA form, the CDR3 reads TGCAGCGTTGAAGCGGGAGCCTCCGACGGGGAGCTGTTTTTT.

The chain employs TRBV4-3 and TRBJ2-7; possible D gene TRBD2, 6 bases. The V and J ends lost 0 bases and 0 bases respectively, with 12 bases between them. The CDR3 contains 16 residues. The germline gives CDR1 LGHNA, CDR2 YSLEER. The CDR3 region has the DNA TGCGCCAGCAGCCAAGATATCCGGGAGCGCTCCTACGAGCAGTACTTC. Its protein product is CASSQDIRERSYEQYF.

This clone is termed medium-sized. For the CDR3, the DNA is TGTGCCAGCAGCTTGAGACAGGGGTCGGTTCAGCCCCAGCATTTT. This sequence encodes CASSLRQGSVQPQHF. V usage is TRBV5-6 and J usage is TRBJ1-5; 8 bases agree with TRBD1. V dropped 1 base and J dropped 6; count of bases not matched to a gene: 6. CDR3 length: 15 residues. From germline, CDR1 is SGHDT and CDR2 YYEEEE.

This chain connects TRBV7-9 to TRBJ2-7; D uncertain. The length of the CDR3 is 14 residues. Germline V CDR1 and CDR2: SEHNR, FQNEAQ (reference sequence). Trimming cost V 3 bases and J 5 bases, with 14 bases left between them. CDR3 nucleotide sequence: TGTGCCAGCAGCTTGTCGGCGGTATATGACGAGCAGTACTTC. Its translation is CASSLSAVYDEQYF. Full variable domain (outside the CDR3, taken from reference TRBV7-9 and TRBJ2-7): DTGVSQNPRHKITKRGQNVTFRCDPISEHNRLYWYRQTLGQGPEFLTYFQNEAQLEKSRLLSDRFSAERPKGSFSTLEIQRTEQGDSAMYLCASSLSAVYDEQYFGPGTRLTVT.

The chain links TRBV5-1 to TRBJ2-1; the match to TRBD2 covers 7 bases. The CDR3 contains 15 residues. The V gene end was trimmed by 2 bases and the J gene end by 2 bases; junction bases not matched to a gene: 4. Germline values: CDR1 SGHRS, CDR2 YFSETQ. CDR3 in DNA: TGCGCCAGCAGCTTTGCTAGCGGTACCTACAATGAGCAGTTCTTC. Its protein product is CASSFASGTYNEQFF.

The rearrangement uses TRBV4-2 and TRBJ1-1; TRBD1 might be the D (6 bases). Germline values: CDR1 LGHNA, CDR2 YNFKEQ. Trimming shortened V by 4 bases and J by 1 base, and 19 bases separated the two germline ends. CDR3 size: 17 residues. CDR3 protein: CASSLYRDTRWNTEAFF. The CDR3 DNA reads TGTGCCAGCAGCCTTTATCGGGACACCCGATGGAACACTGAAGCTTTCTTT.